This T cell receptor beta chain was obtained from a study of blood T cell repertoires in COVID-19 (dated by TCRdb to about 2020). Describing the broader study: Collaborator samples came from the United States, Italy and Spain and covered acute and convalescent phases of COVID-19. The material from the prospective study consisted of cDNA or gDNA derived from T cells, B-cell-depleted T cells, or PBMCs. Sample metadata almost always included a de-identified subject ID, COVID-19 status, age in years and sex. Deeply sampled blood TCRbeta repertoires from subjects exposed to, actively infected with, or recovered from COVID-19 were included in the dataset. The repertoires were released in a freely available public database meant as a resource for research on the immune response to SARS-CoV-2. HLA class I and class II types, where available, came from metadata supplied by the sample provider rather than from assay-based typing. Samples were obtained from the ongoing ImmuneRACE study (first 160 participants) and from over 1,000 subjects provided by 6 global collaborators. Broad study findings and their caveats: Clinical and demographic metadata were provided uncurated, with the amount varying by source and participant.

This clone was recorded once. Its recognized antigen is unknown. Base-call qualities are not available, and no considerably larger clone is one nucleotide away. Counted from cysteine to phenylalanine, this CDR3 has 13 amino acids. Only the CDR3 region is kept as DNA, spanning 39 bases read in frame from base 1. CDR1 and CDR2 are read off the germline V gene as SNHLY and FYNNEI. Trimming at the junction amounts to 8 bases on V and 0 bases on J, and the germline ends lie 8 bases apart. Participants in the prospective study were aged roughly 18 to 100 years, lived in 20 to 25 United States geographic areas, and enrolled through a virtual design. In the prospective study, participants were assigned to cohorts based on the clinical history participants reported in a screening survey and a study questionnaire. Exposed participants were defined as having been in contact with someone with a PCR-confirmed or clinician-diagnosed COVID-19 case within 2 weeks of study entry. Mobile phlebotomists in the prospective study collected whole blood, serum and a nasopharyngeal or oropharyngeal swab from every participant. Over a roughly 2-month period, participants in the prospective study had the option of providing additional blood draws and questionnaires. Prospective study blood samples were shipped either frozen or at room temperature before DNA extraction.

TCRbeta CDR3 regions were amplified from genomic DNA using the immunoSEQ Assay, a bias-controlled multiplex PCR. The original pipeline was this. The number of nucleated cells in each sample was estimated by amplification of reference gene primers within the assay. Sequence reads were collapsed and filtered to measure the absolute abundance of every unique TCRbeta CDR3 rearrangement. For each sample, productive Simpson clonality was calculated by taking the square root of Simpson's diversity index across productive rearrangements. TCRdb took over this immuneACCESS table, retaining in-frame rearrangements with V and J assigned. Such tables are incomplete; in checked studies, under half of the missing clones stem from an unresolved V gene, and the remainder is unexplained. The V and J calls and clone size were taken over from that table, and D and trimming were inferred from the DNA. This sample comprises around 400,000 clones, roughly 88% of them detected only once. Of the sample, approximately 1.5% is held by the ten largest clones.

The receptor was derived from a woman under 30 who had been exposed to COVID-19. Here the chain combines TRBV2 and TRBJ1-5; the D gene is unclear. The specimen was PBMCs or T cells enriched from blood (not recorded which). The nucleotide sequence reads TGTGCCAGCCAGGTTAATAGCAATCAGCCCCAGCATTTT. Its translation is CASQVNSNQPQHF.